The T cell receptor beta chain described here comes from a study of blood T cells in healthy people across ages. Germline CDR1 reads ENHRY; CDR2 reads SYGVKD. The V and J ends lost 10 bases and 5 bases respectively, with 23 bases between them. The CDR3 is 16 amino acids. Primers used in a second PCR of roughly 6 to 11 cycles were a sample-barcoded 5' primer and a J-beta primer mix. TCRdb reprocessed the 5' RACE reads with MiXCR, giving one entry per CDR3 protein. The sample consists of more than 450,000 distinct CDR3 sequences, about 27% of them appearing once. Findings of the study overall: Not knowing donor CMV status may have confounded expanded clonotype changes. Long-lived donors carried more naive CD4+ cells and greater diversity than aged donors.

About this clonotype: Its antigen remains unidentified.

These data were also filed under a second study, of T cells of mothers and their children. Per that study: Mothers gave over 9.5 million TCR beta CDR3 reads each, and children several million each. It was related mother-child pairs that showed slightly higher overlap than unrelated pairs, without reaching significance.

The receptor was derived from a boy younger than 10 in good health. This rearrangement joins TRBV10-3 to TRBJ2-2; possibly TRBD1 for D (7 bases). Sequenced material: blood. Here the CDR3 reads CATASSMTGRTGELFF. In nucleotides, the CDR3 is TGTGCCACCGCCTCTTCCATGACAGGGAGGACCGGGGAGCTGTTTTTT.